This entry concerns a single TCR beta chain. The antigen remains undetermined. The assay was immunoSEQ multiplex PCR, and TCRdb's table has in-frame clones only and misses some. The repertoire holds under 80,000 clones, with about 88% as singletons. This sample was taken from a study of OX40 agonist ivuxolimab in advanced cancers. Overall study: With a range of roughly 20 to 80, age averaged roughly 61 years, and about 80% were male. Three patients responded partially, comprising one with hepatocellular carcinoma and two with cutaneous melanoma. General observations from the study: With doses of 0.1 to 3.0 mg/kg, CD4+ and CD8+ blood T cells had undergone clonal expansion by week 6.

V lost 8 bases and J 6 bases, leaving 25 bases between the germline ends. The CDR3 spans 16 residues. Germline assignment: CDR1 MNHEY and CDR2 SMNVEV (reference sequence). The sequenced sample was CD4+ or CD8+ T cells sorted from blood, obtained in a trial of the OX40 agonist ivuxolimab. This TCR derives from an adult with an advanced solid tumor such as melanoma, head and neck, liver or kidney cancer. J is TRBJ1-1 and V is TRBV27; tentatively, D is TRBD1 (6 bases). CDR3 DNA sequence: TGTGCCAGCGGCCGTCCGGGACAAGAGAGCGACCCTGAAGCTTTCTTT. Its translation: CASGRPGQESDPEAFF.